Below, 32 T cell receptor beta chains from the same sample are listed, as sequenced in a study of blood T cells in healthy people across ages. Alongside a J-beta primer mix, a sample-barcoded 5' primer served in a second PCR lasting about 7 to 11 cycles. One entry per CDR3 protein, called by TCRdb with MiXCR from the 5' RACE reads. The data hold about 1.4 million distinct CDR3 sequences, with almost 60% observed a single time. Material for sequencing was blood. Receptors were obtained from a man younger than 35 in good health.

A single count supports this clonotype. The J gene is TRBJ1-4, the V gene TRBV20-1, with D maybe TRBD1 (5 bases). The germline CDR1 and CDR2 sequences are DFQATT and SNEGSKA (reference sequence). V was clipped by 0 bases and J by 8 bases, with 13 bases between them. This CDR3 region has 14 residues. The CDR3 loop reads CSARESPGSEKLFF. CDR3 in DNA: TGCAGTGCTAGAGAATCGCCAGGGAGCGAAAAACTGTTTTTT.

A word on this clonotype: A much larger clone sits a single nucleotide away, making a read error possible. V gene TRBV4-3 combines with J gene TRBJ2-7; 10 bases are shared with TRBD2. CDR3 length: 15 amino acids. V was clipped by 1 base and J by 7 bases; unmatched bases: 7. Looked up from germline, CDR1 is LGHNA and CDR2 is YSLEER. CDR3 sequence reads: CASSQGTSGIGEQYF. The CDR3 DNA reads TGCGCCAGCAGCCAAGGAACTAGCGGGATAGGTGAGCAGTACTTC.

The V gene is TRBV20-1, the J gene TRBJ2-6; D is uncertain. This CDR3 region has 16 residues. The V end was cut by 0 bases, the J end by 4 bases, with 13 bases between. The germline V gene has CDR1 DFQATT and CDR2 SNEGSKA (reference sequence). The CDR3, as DNA: TGCAGTGCTAGAGATGAACGGCCCCCCGGGGCCAACGTCCTGACTTTC. It translates to CSARDERPPGANVLTF.

As concerns this clonotype: One end of the junction varies from germline; a read error may be responsible. The genes are TRBV7-2 and TRBJ2-3; D not certain. Germline V lookup: CDR1 SGHTA, CDR2 FQGNSA. This CDR3 has 13 amino acids. This CDR3 is CASSLDQIDAQYF. The CDR3 DNA is TGTGCCAGCAGCTTAGATCAGATAGATGCGCAGTATTTT.

The chain employs TRBV2 and TRBJ2-5; 11 nucleotides line up with TRBD2. V lost 6 bases, J lost 2 bases, and 5 bases stayed unmatched. The CDR3 runs to 15 residues. Germline V gene data show CDR1 as SNHLY and CDR2 as FYNNEI. CDR3 bases: TGTGCCAGCAGGGGGACTAGCGGACAACAAGAGACCCAGTACTTC. It yields the protein CASRGTSGQQETQYF.

This clonotype occurred a few times. V gene TRBV4-1 combines with J gene TRBJ1-2; D not resolved. V was cut by 3 bases and J by 2 bases, with 13 bases left in between. The CDR3 spans 15 residues. Germline assignment: CDR1 MGHRA and CDR2 YSYEKL. The CDR3 loop is CASSHFGWSNYGYTF. CDR3 in DNA: TGCGCCAGCAGCCATTTTGGGTGGTCGAACTATGGCTACACCTTC.

The chain combines TRBV29-1 with TRBJ2-1; 10 bases fit TRBD1. Germline V CDR1 and CDR2: SQVTM, ANQGSEA. The CDR3 spans 15 residues. Trimming at V came to 7 bases and at J to 4 bases, leaving 10 bases not matched to a gene. The CDR3 region is CSAQTTGGGYNEQFF. CDR3 coding DNA: TGCAGCGCCCAAACGACAGGGGGCGGTTACAATGAGCAGTTCTTC.

V and J are TRBV7-9 and TRBJ2-5; maybe TRBD2 (5 bases). The CDR3 extends over 11 amino acids. The germline gives CDR1 SEHNR, CDR2 FQNEAQ (reference sequence). The V gene lost 5 bases and the J gene lost 9 bases, with 10 bases spanning the gap. CDR3 coding DNA: TGTGCCAGCAGCCCCTTGGAGGCCCAGTACTTC. Its translation: CASSPLEAQYF.

The V gene is TRBV6-2 or TRBV6-3, the J gene TRBJ2-7; no clear D gene. Per germline, CDR1 MNHEY and CDR2 SVGEGT. V lost 0 bases, J lost 3 bases, and 9 bases lay in between. The CDR3 runs to 14 residues. CDR3 residues: CASSYSIDGYEQYF. DNA for the CDR3: TGTGCCAGCAGTTACTCGATTGACGGCTACGAGCAGTACTTC.

In its sample, this clonotype was seen a few times. The chain carries TRBV27 and TRBJ2-7; a possible D gene is TRBD2 (5 bases). The CDR3 is 15 amino acids. Germline loops: CDR1 MNHEY, CDR2 SMNVEV (reference sequence). Deletions cut 1 base from V and 0 bases from J, with 10 bases between. The CDR3 spells CASSLLVTSSYEQYF. The CDR3, as DNA: TGTGCCAGCAGTTTATTGGTCACTAGCTCCTACGAGCAGTACTTC.

This chain joins TRBV5-1 and TRBJ2-4; TRBD2 matches at 12 bases. J lost 6 bases, V lost 4 bases, and 11 bases had no gene match. This CDR3 region has 17 residues. CDR1 and CDR2 from the germline V gene are SGHRS and YFSETQ. This CDR3 reads CASSPGTSGYHGNIQYF. DNA of the CDR3: TGCGCCAGCAGCCCTGGGACTAGCGGGTACCATGGAAACATTCAGTACTTC.

The chain carries TRBV20-1 and TRBJ2-3, with D uncertain. V was trimmed by 3 bases and J by 9 bases, leaving 10 bases between them. Germline-derived CDR1 and CDR2 are DFQATT and SNEGSKA (reference sequence). The CDR3 is 11 amino acids. Here the CDR3 reads CSASRCPTQYF. In nucleotides, the CDR3 is TGCAGTGCTAGTCGGTGTCCCACGCAGTATTTT.

The rearrangement links TRBV6-4 to TRBJ2-5; D unresolved. Trimming removed 2 bases at V and 0 bases at J, with 10 bases between. There are 15 residues in the CDR3. Germline CDR1 reads MRHNA; CDR2 reads SNTAGT. The CDR3 sequence: CASSDHGYHQETQYF. The CDR3 nucleotides read TGTGCCAGCAGTGACCACGGGTACCACCAAGAGACCCAGTACTTC.

The chain employs TRBV2 and TRBJ2-7, with TRBD1 identical over 7 bases. CDR1 is SNHLY and CDR2 is FYNNEI in the germline V gene. V shed 4 bases and J 6 bases; nucleotides not matched to a gene: 18. The length of the CDR3 is 17 residues. CDR3 bases: TGTGCCAGCAGTGGACTAAAACCCGGGACAGACACCCGCGAGCAGTACTTC. This sequence encodes CASSGLKPGTDTREQYF.

V is TRBV6-6 and J is TRBJ2-1; TRBD1 aligns across 10 bases. J gave up 9 bases and V 2 bases, and 7 bases lay outside the gene matches. Germline V gives CDR1 MNHNY, CDR2 SVGAGI (reference sequence). This CDR3 has 15 residues. In nucleotides, the CDR3 is TGTGCCAGCAGTTACGGCGGGACAGGGGTTGGTGAGCAGTTCTTC. It codes for CASSYGGTGVGEQFF.

This chain joins TRBV27 and TRBJ1-6; D is ambiguous. Trimming took off 1 base at V and 7 bases at J, with 8 bases between the two ends. CDR1 and CDR2 from the germline V gene are MNHEY and SMNVEV (reference sequence). This CDR3 region has 14 residues. The CDR3 DNA follows: TGTGCCAGCAGTTTATATCATTGGAATTCACCCCTCCACTTT. It is translated as CASSLYHWNSPLHF.

This clonotype was observed a single time. The rearrangement joins TRBV6-5 to TRBJ2-3; D is unclear. V lost 2 bases and J lost 0, with 21 bases in between. The CDR3 totals 19 residues. Germline CDR1 reads MNHEY; CDR2 reads SVGAGI. The CDR3 DNA reads as TGTGCCAGCAGTTACACTGTAGGCGTGGGCTCCCTAAGCACAGATACGCAGTATTTT. Its translation is CASSYTVGVGSLSTDTQYF.

The genes are TRBV4-2 and TRBJ2-6; D is unclear. Germline lookup yields CDR1 LGHNA and CDR2 YNFKEQ. The CDR3 loop spans 16 amino acids. The V gene lost 4 bases and the J gene lost 0 bases, with 10 bases spanning the gap. The CDR3, as DNA: TGTGCCAGCAGCCCCCGCGAGCCCTCTGGGGCCAACGTCCTGACTTTC. Translation gives CASSPREPSGANVLTF.

The CDR3 loop reads CASSPTQGAELFF. CDR3 in DNA: TGTGCCAGCAGTCCTACTCAGGGCGCCGAGCTGTTTTTT. The chain links TRBV27 to TRBJ1-4, with TRBD1 as a possible D gene (5 bases). Trimming removed 5 bases at V and 14 bases at J, with 18 bases between. In germline, CDR1 is MNHEY, CDR2 SMNVEV (reference sequence). This CDR3 is built from 13 residues.

The chain has TRBV9 and TRBJ1-1; D remains ambiguous. The CDR3 is 15 amino acids. V shed 4 bases and J shed 2 bases, with 15 bases lying between them. Germline CDR1 reads SGDLS; CDR2 reads YYNGEE. The CDR3 DNA reads as TGTGCCAGCAGCCTACTAATCTCTACAAACACTGAAGCTTTCTTT. The encoded protein is CASSLLISTNTEAFF.

The chain is built from TRBV4-3 and TRBJ2-7; no reliable D call. The V end was cut by 4 bases, the J end by 0 bases, with 10 bases between. This CDR3 spans 14 amino acids. From germline, CDR1 is LGHNA and CDR2 YSLEER. CDR3 loop: CASSPLTNSYEQYF. CDR3 in DNA: TGCGCCAGCAGCCCCCTGACAAACTCCTACGAGCAGTACTTC.

The chain couples TRBV2 to TRBJ2-3; D is unclear. Germline V gene sequence: CDR1 SNHLY, CDR2 FYNNEI. The CDR3 covers 13 residues. Trimming left V 4 bases short and J 2 bases short, with 7 bases between. The CDR3 bases are TGTGCCAGCAGTGGAGACTTCACAGATACGCAGTATTTT. It translates to CASSGDFTDTQYF.

This rearrangement joins TRBV29-1 to TRBJ2-2, with 7 nucleotides matching TRBD2. Germline V gene sequence: CDR1 SQVTM, CDR2 ANQGSEA. This CDR3 spans 16 amino acids. V dropped 1 base and J dropped 0; count of bases not matched to a gene: 5. This chain's CDR3 is CSVEGGGFSNTGELFF. The CDR3 nucleotides are TGCAGCGTTGAAGGGGGAGGGTTTTCGAACACCGGGGAGCTGTTTTTT.

This clonotype turned up a few times. This chain links TRBV29-1 with TRBJ2-1; the D gene could be TRBD1 or TRBD2 (5 bases each). This CDR3 is 13 amino acids long. The germline V gene encodes CDR1 SQVTM and CDR2 ANQGSEA. The germline V and J ends were trimmed by 5 bases and 8 bases, with 16 bases remaining between them. This chain's CDR3 is CSVKGRARDEQFF. CDR3 DNA sequence: TGCAGCGTTAAGGGACGGGCTCGAGATGAGCAGTTCTTC.

This clonotype was seen a few times. The chain links TRBV29-1 to TRBJ2-2; TRBD1 might be the D (5 bases). There are 13 residues in the CDR3. V lost 4 bases, J lost 1 base, and 7 bases lay in between. Germline-derived CDR1 and CDR2 are SQVTM and ANQGSEA. The CDR3 spells CSVAGQNTGELFF. The CDR3 region has the DNA TGCAGCGTTGCCGGACAGAACACCGGGGAGCTGTTTTTT.

This clonotype has only a few counts. The rearrangement uses TRBV4-1 and TRBJ1-5, with D uncertain. The ends were cut back, 0 bases at V and 8 bases at J, with 11 bases in the middle. The CDR3 has 14 residues. Germline CDR1 and CDR2: MGHRA and YSYEKL. CDR3 sequence (DNA): TGCGCCAGCAGCCAAGAAGGCGGTAGAGAGCCCCAGCATTTT. This codes for CASSQEGGREPQHF.

The V gene is TRBV5-1, the J gene TRBJ1-1; TRBD1 is a possible D gene (5 bases). The CDR3 is made up of 12 amino acids. The V and J ends lost 7 bases and 4 bases respectively, with 11 bases between them. The germline V gene has CDR1 SGHRS and CDR2 YFSETQ. CDR3 in amino acids: CASLGESTEAFF. The CDR3 region has the DNA TGCGCCAGCCTAGGGGAATCCACTGAAGCTTTCTTT.

This clonotype occurred a few times. The chain uses TRBV29-1 and TRBJ2-3; no clear D gene. This CDR3 has 11 amino acids. Trimming removed 5 bases from V and 6 bases from J, with 9 bases in between. The germline V gene encodes CDR1 SQVTM and CDR2 ANQGSEA. In DNA form, the CDR3 reads TGCAGCGTTTATGGTGCCGATACGCAGTATTTT. Translated, it gives CSVYGADTQYF.

The chain couples TRBV29-1 to TRBJ2-7; D may be TRBD1 or TRBD2 (7 bases each). The CDR3 is 17 amino acids. From germline, CDR1 is SQVTM and CDR2 ANQGSEA. The V end lost 8 bases, the J end lost 6 bases, and 32 bases lay between the germline ends. The CDR3 here is CSIEAGGRGGSSFEQYF. Here the CDR3 DNA reads TGCAGCATAGAAGCCGGAGGCAGGGGGGGATCCTCGTTCGAGCAGTACTTC.

This chain joins TRBV7-9 and TRBJ2-3; D unclear. Germline-derived CDR1 and CDR2 are SEHNR and FQNEAQ (reference sequence). The CDR3 has 13 residues. Trimming pared 3 bases from V and 4 bases from J, leaving 8 bases between. The CDR3 is CASSLLRADTQYF. The DNA of the CDR3 is TGTGCCAGCAGCTTGTTACGCGCAGATACGCAGTATTTT.

V and J are TRBV18 and TRBJ2-7; possibly TRBD2 for D (7 bases). The CDR3 is 18 amino acids. Per the germline V gene, CDR1 is KGHSH and CDR2 is LQKENI. V was shortened by 2 bases and J by 0 bases, with 20 bases between the two germline ends. CDR3 DNA sequence: TGTGCCAGCTCACCAAGGAGGGAGGGGACGGGGGCCTCCTACGAGCAGTACTTC. Translating it yields CASSPRREGTGASYEQYF.

The chain employs TRBV27 and TRBJ1-2, with TRBD1 as a possible D gene (5 bases). Trimming pared 5 bases from V and 5 bases from J, leaving 18 bases between. This CDR3 has 15 residues. The germline gives CDR1 MNHEY, CDR2 SMNVEV (reference sequence). The CDR3 nucleotides read TGTGCCAGCAGTCTCCTGGGGGACGTCGGGTATGGCTACACCTTC. The encoded protein is CASSLLGDVGYGYTF.